This TCR beta chain is drawn from a study of blood T cells in healthy people across ages. Regarding the study as a whole: As age increased, TCR beta diversity per million T cells fell in a roughly linear fashion.

It was with a sample-barcoded 5' primer and a J-beta primer mix that a second PCR of roughly 7 to 11 cycles was run. Paired-end reads containing CDR3 totaled no fewer than 2.5 million for each sample. TCRdb analysed the 5' RACE reads with MiXCR anew, one entry per CDR3 protein. The data contain about 680,000 distinct CDR3 sequences, around 45% of them singletons. There are a few counts of this clonotype. No antigen is known for it. The clonotype was recovered from a woman aged 55-75 years in good health. Source material: blood.

The CDR3 region has the DNA TGTGCCAGCAGTCCCCTGACAGGGCACACCGGGGAGCTGTTTTTT. Its protein product is CASSPLTGHTGELFF. The chain employs TRBV2 and TRBJ2-2, with 7 bases identical to TRBD1. V was pared by 5 bases and J by 3 bases, with 6 bases of the junction left unmatched. This CDR3 comprises 15 residues. The V gene's germline CDR1 is SNHLY and CDR2 FYNNEI. Using reference TRBV2 and TRBJ2-2 for the parts outside the CDR3, the full variable domain is EPEVTQTPSHQVTQMGQEVILRCVPISNHLYFYWYRQILGQKVEFLVSFYNNEISEKSEIFDDQFSVERPDGSNFTLKIRSTKLEDSAMYFCASSPLTGHTGELFFGEGSRLTVL.